This record looks at one T cell receptor beta chain sequence and its context. The clone's antigen remains unknown. Base qualities are missing; no much larger clone stands one base away. This sample is part of a study of cytomegalovirus exposure and HLA in healthy donors (dated by TCRdb to the late 2010s). About the investigation overall: According to an earlier analysis of a few hundred of the donors, roughly 180 million T cells yielded 120 million or so unique TCR beta sequences and 276 Gb of sequence data. About 280 gigabases of sequencing data and around 80 million unique TCR sequences made up an early release that covered 640 HLA-typed donors. Of the roughly 400 genotyped donors, approximately 80% fell in the genetic ancestry cluster associated with self-reported Caucasian donors. The study aimed to test whether cataloging public T cell receptors could reveal signatures of past pathogen exposure. The study profiled the T cell repertoires of 500 to 800 subjects by immunosequencing and related them to cytomegalovirus serostatus. In addition to the first cohort of roughly 670 subjects, a separate validation cohort of 120 different subjects was used. To predict cytomegalovirus infection status, the study brought together high-throughput TCR immunosequencing, statistical association of individual TCRs with disease status, and machine learning. A later analysis re-analyzed previously published TCR beta repertoires from 666 donors and added high-resolution HLA genotyping to study TCR occurrence patterns. Rather than drawing on any new phenotypic data, the later analysis identified candidate immune exposures from TCR beta sequences and the way those sequences occurred across donors. To decide whether each TCR beta V gene segment behaved as functional or pseudogenic, an earlier analysis of 587 of the donors relied on high-throughput TCR beta sequencing. Alongside the repertoire data, information on donor age, sex, ethnicity and CMV serostatus was compiled. Genome-wide SNP genotypes for about 65% of the roughly 700 donors were used in a later genetic analysis, which treated that subset as a discovery cohort. All discovery cohort repertoires had been generated on a single sequencing platform. HLA typing covered class I and class II loci at four-digit resolution. Typing coverage differed by locus: A, B, C, DRB1 and DQB1 were typed in about 620-630 donors, DQA1 in about 500, DPA1 in approximately 610, and DPB1 in 400 to 490. Roughly 5 DR-DQ haplotypes were handled as single units for association and clustering, since linkage in the cohort was strong. Across around 400 genotyped donors of the cohort, an average of roughly 200,000 unique TCR beta nucleotide sequences per donor were sequenced, and roughly a sixth of those sequences were non-productive. Study-wide findings and limitations: In an earlier analysis of several hundred of the donors, most TCR beta V segments were observed in productive rearrangements about 90% or about 30% of the time, broadly matching IMGT annotations. V-gene and J-gene trimming of TCR beta chains was associated with a missense DCLRE1C variant in a later genetic analysis, and the association was replicated in an independent cohort. Strong co-occurrence of HLA alleles, especially DR and DQ, made assigning TCR associations to individual alleles difficult. Some IMGT-functional V segments, including TRBV6-2 and TRBV6-3, could not be distinguished by the 87-base-pair reads and were therefore excluded. The sequencing pipeline was judged likely to have produced a cluster of highly shared sequence variants as a technical artifact. Immune exposure information for the cohort was limited to CMV serostatus. A further reported finding was that TCR beta sequences accurately predicted the HLA-A and HLA-B alleles for most subjects in the first cohort. While some public TCRs were present in many individuals, most TCR sequences turned up only very rarely across donors. The study gave a list of 150 to 200 TCR beta chains associated with cytomegalovirus. At a false discovery rate of 0.05, a later analysis linked fewer than 20,000 TCR beta sequences to specific HLA alleles. Roughly uniform sequencing depth across donors was assumed in presence/absence analyses, although this assumption may not hold. A later analysis found that HLA-associated TCR beta chains were more clonally expanded and had lower generation probabilities than equally common non-associated chains. Cytomegalovirus status was reported to be diagnosed by the classifier with high specificity and sensitivity in both the original and validation cohorts. Because HLA typing was missing for some donors at each locus, association tests included only the typed subset. Three of the identified cytomegalovirus-associated TCR beta chains were confirmed in vitro to be specific for cytomegalovirus antigens. According to a later genetic analysis, donors in an Asian-associated ancestry cluster had fewer N-insertions in productive TCRs than the approximately 700-donor mean. Because counts were too low, around 18 rarely observed V segments, including chromosome 9 orphons, were left out of the earlier analysis of approximately 580 of the donors. In a later analysis, several top co-occurrence clusters were reported to appear linked to parvovirus B19, influenza, CMV and Epstein-Barr virus. In a later analysis, most CMV-associated TCR beta chains were found to appear HLA-restricted, with HLA associations seemingly driven largely by CMV exposure. Correlated functional status among segregating V segments might reflect linkage disequilibrium, but an unknown experimental factor could not be ruled out. The cohort was sequenced for TCR beta chains only, and without alpha or paired-chain data the features that could be detected were limited. A later analysis found that TCR association rates varied across HLA loci, with DRB1 alleles showing the most associated TCRs and HLA-C alleles the fewest. The authors suggested that the approach could potentially be generalized to other disease states and immunological phenotypes.

In total, 630 or so healthy bone marrow donors made up the cohort. At the time of sampling, all cohort members were nominally healthy, though unrecorded immune exposures were likely present. The donor tested CMV seropositive, placing the donor among the 250 to 300 seropositive members of the cohort. A peripheral blood sample was collected from each donor, and TCR beta sequencing was performed on peripheral blood mononuclear cells. Genomic DNA extraction from the blood cell samples was performed with the Qiagen DNeasy Blood Extraction Kit. The germline V end is reduced by 5 bases and the J end by 1 base; junction bases left unmatched: 4. The CDR3 sequence holds 15 residues, the cysteine and phenylalanine included. Only CDR3 DNA remains: 45 bases, in frame from the first base. The CDR1 and CDR2 encoded by the germline V gene are SGHVS and FQNEAQ. Library creation used the immunoSEQ multiplex PCR assay. A mixture of 60 forward primers for TCR Vbeta segments and 13 reverse primers for TCR Jbeta segments was used in the multiplex PCR. The CDR3 region of rearranged TCR beta genes was amplified from genomic DNA with a multiplex PCR assay. Amplified TCR beta libraries were sequenced as 87-base-pair reads on the Illumina HiSeq System. Per the source publication's procedure: A later analysis counted some 74 million unique TCR beta chains across the 640 or so repertoires, and about 10 million of these chains were shared by at least two donors. Raw reads were error-corrected and collapsed into unique sequences by a nearest-neighbor algorithm in which closely related sequences were merged to remove PCR and sequencing errors. To assign V, D and J gene segments, CDR3 sequences were aligned to IMGT reference sequences. For a sequence to be retained, a match of at least six nucleotides to both a V gene segment and a J gene segment was required. Rearrangements were called productive when the CDR3 lacked stop codons and stayed in frame with V and J; all others were non-productive. CDR3 was defined by IMGT convention, running from the second conserved V-encoded cysteine to the conserved J-encoded phenylalanine. Sequences without an unambiguous match to a single V gene segment were excluded from the earlier analysis of about 600 of the donors. In an earlier analysis of approximately 500 of the donors, a V segment was called functional when productive rearrangements were above 56.7%, and segregating when the standard deviation between donors exceeded 5%. To diagnose cytomegalovirus status from the catalog of TCR beta chain sequences, a statistical classification framework was built. In a later analysis, V and J genes were assigned by comparing TCR nucleotide sequences against IMGT/GENE-DB human TR gene sequences. Using the TCRdist pipeline, a later analysis assigned CDR3 sequences along with most-parsimonious VDJ recombination scenarios. In a later analysis, each TCR beta chain was defined by its CDR3 amino acid sequence together with its V-gene family, and reads without a unique V-gene family were excluded. As a way to deal with suspected cross-contamination and a sequencing artifact, a later analysis dropped hundreds of nucleotide sequences that were highly shared and had low generation probability. A later analysis calculated a clonal expansion index for each public chain from normalized within-repertoire ranks of inferred template counts. A later analysis computed generation probabilities with a VDJ recombination model fitted to out-of-frame rearrangements, and checked the results against IGoR. In a later analysis, hypergeometric tests were used to score TCR-TCR, TCR-HLA and TCR-CMV co-occurrence, with a repertoire-size bias correction applied to TCR pairs. False discovery rates were estimated in a later analysis by permuting HLA or CMV assignments 20 times. In a later analysis, co-occurring TCRs were grouped using DBSCAN, with TCRdist sequence similarity added in when clustering inside HLA-allele-positive subsets. For co-occurrence clustering, repertoires with fewer than 30,000 or more than 120,000 public chains were excluded, along with roughly 5 repertoires with anomalous nucleotide sharing. The source is immuneACCESS, and TCRdb retained only in-frame sequences with V and J called. Part of the clones is not carried over; for the studies checked, unresolved V genes explain less than half of this, and the remainder is unexplained. The DNA was the basis for D and trimming; V, J and clone size are from that table. The sample contains over 80,000 clones, around 81% of them found a single time. The ten largest account for roughly 5.1% of the sample.

The sequence was collected from a man between 35 and 55 years old in good health and CMV-seropositive. What was sequenced was PBMCs. The receptor chain draws on TRBV7-8 and TRBJ2-1, with 8 bases matching TRBD1. The CDR3 has the sequence CASSTYRGSYNEQFF. The DNA is TGTGCCAGCAGCACTTACAGGGGGTCCTACAATGAGCAGTTCTTC.